This T cell receptor (beta chain) was found in a study of Tregs in tolerant kidney transplant recipients. Regarding this clone: Its antigen is not identified.

Study-wide findings and caveats: Biological reproducibility was not directly addressed in this study. The most relevant donor-specific Treg TCRbeta repertoire apparently came from expansion with activated donor B cells.

Germline CDR1 reads LNHDA; CDR2 reads SQIVND (reference sequence). This CDR3 contains 17 residues. Trimming cost V 5 bases and J 2 bases; bases outside gene matches: 11. Only in-frame clones appear in the TCRdb table, and some are missing; sequencing was by immunoSEQ multiplex PCR. The sample yields hundreds of thousands of clones, about 86% seen once. The source of this sequence is a human donor in good health. The chain links TRBV19 to TRBJ2-5; 10 nucleotides align to TRBD1. Sequencing used CD4+ T cells from blood. The CDR3 bases are TGTGCCAGTAGTGCAGGGACAGGGGTTGCGGGGCAAGAGACCCAGTACTTC. Translation gives CASSAGTGVAGQETQYF.